This entry lists 18 T cell receptor beta chains sequenced from one sample in a study of blood T cell repertoires in COVID-19. TCRdb's copy holds only in-frame clones and misses some; the assay was immunoSEQ multiplex PCR. Of under 300,000 clones listed, 70% to 90% are singletons. The sequencing sample was made of peripheral blood. All receptors derive from a woman aged 40 to 55 who had recovered from COVID-19.

The gene calls are TRBV27 and TRBJ1-2; D unresolved. This CDR3 comprises 15 residues. Germline V gene sequence: CDR1 MNHEY, CDR2 SMNVEV (reference sequence). Trimming took off 2 bases at V and 7 bases at J, with 17 bases between the two ends. CDR3 sequence (DNA): TGTGCCAGCAGTTTAGAGGCCCGGGTATTAGGTGGCTACACCTTC. Encoded protein: CASSLEARVLGGYTF.

This clone was seen a handful of times. The V gene is TRBV5-5, the J gene TRBJ1-3; 8 positions match TRBD1. V lost 1 base to trimming and J lost 7 bases; unmatched junction nucleotides: 7. The CDR3 runs to 15 residues. The V gene's germline CDR1 is SGHKS and CDR2 YYEKEE (reference sequence). The CDR3 reads CASSLQGAVTNTIYF. DNA for the CDR3: TGTGCCAGCAGCTTGCAGGGGGCAGTAACCAACACCATATATTTT.

On this clone: One end of the junction fails to match germline, which may point to a read error. CDR3 sequence (DNA): TGTGCTAGCAGTCCGACAGGGGCCGTTGCAACTAATGAAAAACTGTTTTTT. Protein: CASSPTGAVATNEKLFF. V and J are TRBV6-6 and TRBJ1-4, with 8 nucleotides matching TRBD1. This CDR3 comprises 17 residues. Germline V gene lookup returns CDR1 MNHNY and CDR2 SVGAGI (reference sequence).

The V gene is TRBV5-1, the J gene TRBJ2-7; D might be TRBD2 (6 bases). Germline V gene sequence: CDR1 SGHRS, CDR2 YFSETQ. V was clipped by 0 bases and J by 2 bases, with 9 bases between them. The CDR3 sequence is 14 residues long. For the CDR3, the DNA is TGCGCCAGCAGCTTGGTGGCGGGAACCTACGAGCAGTACTTC. This encodes CASSLVAGTYEQYF.

The chain joins TRBV24-1 to TRBJ1-1, with D perhaps matching TRBD1 (5 bases). Between the trimmed V and J ends, which lost 2 bases and 1 base, there was a span of 13 bases. CDR3 length: 16 residues. CDR1 and CDR2 (germline): KGHDR, SFDVKD. CDR3 nucleotide sequence: TGTGCCACCAGTGATTCAACCGGAGGGGCGAACACTGAAGCTTTCTTT. Its translation is CATSDSTGGANTEAFF.

V usage is TRBV7-3 and J usage is TRBJ1-1; 10 bases align to TRBD1. Germline lookup yields CDR1 SGHTA and CDR2 FQGTGA. V gave up 3 bases and J gave up 0 bases; unmatched junction bases: 7. The length of the CDR3 is 17 residues. This chain's CDR3 is CASSLTGTGVMNTEAFF. The CDR3 DNA is TGTGCCAGCAGCTTGACCGGGACAGGGGTGATGAACACTGAAGCTTTCTTT. The full variable domain, in which reference TRBV7-3 and TRBJ1-1 provide the parts outside the CDR3, is GAGVSQTPSNKVTEKGKYVELRCDPISGHTALYWYRQSLGQGPEFLIYFQGTGAADDSGLPNDRFFAVRPEGSVSTLKIQRTERGDSAVYLCASSLTGTGVMNTEAFFGQGTRLTVV.

This clone turned up a few times. J is TRBJ2-7 and V is TRBV5-1; 10 bases fit TRBD1. With V trimmed by 0 bases and J by 4 bases, 4 bases remained unmatched. Germline V lookup: CDR1 SGHRS, CDR2 YFSETQ. This CDR3 region has 15 residues. CDR3 protein: CASSLGTGGMYEQYF. The CDR3 coding sequence is TGCGCCAGCAGCTTGGGGACAGGGGGTATGTACGAGCAGTACTTC.

The rearrangement joins TRBV28 to TRBJ2-3, with TRBD1 matching over 7 bases. CDR3 length equals 16 residues. Per the germline V gene, CDR1 is MDHEN and CDR2 is SYDVKM. The V and J ends lost 7 bases and 1 base, in that order; junction bases with no gene match: 11. This chain's CDR3 is CASIAGGVWGTDTQYF. CDR3 coding DNA: TGTGCCAGCATCGCAGGGGGAGTGTGGGGCACAGATACGCAGTATTTT. Together with reference TRBV28 and TRBJ2-3, the CDR3 gives the full variable domain: DVKVTQSSRYLVKRTGEKVFLECVQDMDHENMFWYRQDPGLGLRLIYFSYDVKMKEKGDIPEGYSVSREKKERFSLILESASTNQTSMYLCASIAGGVWGTDTQYFGPGTRLTVL.

The chain couples TRBV6-2 or TRBV6-3 to TRBJ1-2, with TRBD1 matching over 11 bases. CDR1 is MNHEY and CDR2 is SVGEGT in the germline V gene. This CDR3 is 17 amino acids long. With 5 bases clipped from V and 3 bases from J, the junction kept 11 bases outside the gene matches. CDR3 nucleotide sequence: TGTGCCAGCAGTCGGACAGGGGGCGTTGCGGTTGACTATGGCTACACCTTC. It specifies CASSRTGGVAVDYGYTF.

The V and J genes are TRBV6-5 and TRBJ2-5; 8 bases align to TRBD1. The germline gives CDR1 MNHEY, CDR2 SVGAGI. Germline trimming cut 0 bases from V and 6 bases from J; bases unmatched to any gene: 9. CDR3 length: 16 amino acids. CDR3 amino acids: CASSYSAGGLGKTQYF. CDR3 DNA sequence: TGTGCCAGCAGTTACTCAGCAGGGGGCCTAGGGAAGACCCAGTACTTC.

The V gene is TRBV11-2, the J gene TRBJ2-4, with D possibly matching TRBD2 (5 bases). V lost 5 bases and J 2 bases, leaving 13 bases between the germline ends. Looked up from germline, CDR1 is SGHAT and CDR2 is FQNNGV. The CDR3 runs to 15 residues. The CDR3 coding sequence is TGTGCCAGCAGCCTGAATGGACTGCCCAAAAACATTCAGTACTTC. Its translation is CASSLNGLPKNIQYF.

This clone appeared once. The gene calls are TRBV11-3 and TRBJ1-2, with 8 bases aligning to TRBD1. Germline CDR1 SGHNT, CDR2 YENEEA. The CDR3 runs to 17 residues. With 5 bases clipped from V and 2 bases from J, the junction kept 13 bases outside the gene matches. The CDR3 is CASSLTLGTGDNYGYTF. In DNA form, the CDR3 reads TGTGCCAGCAGCCTTACCCTAGGGACAGGCGACAACTATGGCTACACCTTC.

V and J are TRBV25-1 and TRBJ1-6; D remains unclear. From germline, CDR1 is MGHDK and CDR2 SYGVNS. The V and J ends lost 3 bases and 16 bases respectively, with 13 bases between them. The CDR3 has 12 residues. The CDR3 is CASSDRRWDLHF. The CDR3 region has the DNA TGTGCCAGCAGTGATAGGAGGTGGGATCTCCACTTT.

This clone was found once. This chain joins TRBV4-3 and TRBJ2-2; D perhaps matches TRBD2 (5 bases). From germline, CDR1 is LGHNA and CDR2 YSLEER. V gave up 0 bases and J gave up 5 bases, with 13 bases separating them. The CDR3 spans 16 residues. The CDR3 is CASSQDHLWETGELFF. The CDR3 region has the DNA TGCGCCAGCAGCCAAGATCATTTATGGGAGACCGGGGAGCTGTTTTTT.

V gene TRBV9 combines with J gene TRBJ2-2, with TRBD2 as a possible D gene (7 bases). The CDR3 has 17 amino acids. Trimming shortened V by 4 bases and J by 1 base, and 17 bases separated the two germline ends. The V gene's germline CDR1 is SGDLS and CDR2 YYNGEE. The CDR3 protein is CASSIRGGDMNTGELFF. The CDR3, as DNA: TGTGCCAGCAGCATAAGGGGGGGAGACATGAACACCGGGGAGCTGTTTTTT. Full variable domain (outside the CDR3, taken from reference TRBV9 and TRBJ2-2): DSGVTQTPKHLITATGQRVTLRCSPRSGDLSVYWYQQSLDQGLQFLIQYYNGEERAKGNILERFSAQQFPDLHSELNLSSLELGDSALYFCASSIRGGDMNTGELFFGEGSRLTVL.

This chain links TRBV19 with TRBJ1-6; D perhaps matches TRBD1 (5 bases). The germline V and J ends were trimmed by 5 bases and 7 bases, with 12 bases remaining between them. Per the germline V gene, CDR1 is LNHDA and CDR2 is SQIVND (reference sequence). This CDR3 spans 14 amino acids. CDR3 loop: CASSVDSTNSPLHF. CDR3 DNA sequence: TGTGCCAGTAGTGTTGACAGCACAAATTCACCCCTCCACTTT.

This clone occurred once. This chain joins TRBV7-2 and TRBJ1-2; D not certain. CDR1 is SGHTA and CDR2 is FQGNSA in the germline V gene. V was cut by 1 base and J by 4 bases, with 13 bases left in between. The CDR3 runs 15 residues. In DNA form, the CDR3 reads TGTGCCAGCAGCTTAGAAACCGGGAGGGCCTATGGCTACACCTTC. As protein: CASSLETGRAYGYTF.

This chain uses TRBV24-1 with TRBJ2-2, with a weak D call TRBD2 (7 bases). V lost 8 bases and J 4 bases, leaving 10 bases between the germline ends. Germline loops: CDR1 KGHDR, CDR2 SFDVKD. This CDR3 region has 13 residues. The CDR3: CATKGGGTGELFF. The CDR3 nucleotides are TGTGCCACCAAGGGGGGGGGCACCGGGGAGCTGTTTTTT.